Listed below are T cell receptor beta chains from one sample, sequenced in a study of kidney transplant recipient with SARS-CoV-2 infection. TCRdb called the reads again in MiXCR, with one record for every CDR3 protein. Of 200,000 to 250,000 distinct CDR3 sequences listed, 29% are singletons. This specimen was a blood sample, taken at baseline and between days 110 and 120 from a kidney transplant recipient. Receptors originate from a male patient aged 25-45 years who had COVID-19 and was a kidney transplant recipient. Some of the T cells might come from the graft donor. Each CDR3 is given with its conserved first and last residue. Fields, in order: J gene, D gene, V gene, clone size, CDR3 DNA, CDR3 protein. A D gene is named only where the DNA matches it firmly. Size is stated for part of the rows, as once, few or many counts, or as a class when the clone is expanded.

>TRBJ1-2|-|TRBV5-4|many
TGTGCCAGCCTCTTTTTCGTACCAGGAAAGACCTATGGCTACACCTTC
CASLFFVPGKTYGYTF
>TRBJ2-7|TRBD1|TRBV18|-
TGTGCCAGCTCAACGGGACAGGGGGCGAGCTACGAGCAGTACTTC
CASSTGQGASYEQYF
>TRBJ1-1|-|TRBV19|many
TGTGCCAGTAGTATCGAAGAGAAACAGAGGAGTTTCTTT
CASSIEEKQRSFF
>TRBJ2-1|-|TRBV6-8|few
TGTGCCAGCAGGTCAACGGGTAATGAGCAGTTCTTC
CASRSTGNEQFF
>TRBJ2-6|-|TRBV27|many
TGTGCCAGCAGTTTATATGGGGACAGGGCCAACGTCCTGACTTTC
CASSLYGDRANVLTF
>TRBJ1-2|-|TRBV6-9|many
TGTGCCAGCAGTGACATAATGCCTTACGGAAAGACCTATGGCTACACCTTC
CASSDIMPYGKTYGYTF
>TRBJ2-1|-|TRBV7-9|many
TGTGCCAGCAGGGGGGTCAGGGGGGGAAATGAGCAGTTCTTC
CASRGVRGGNEQFF
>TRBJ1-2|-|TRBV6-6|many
TGTGCCAGCAGTTACACGGGGGATGCGTATGGCTACACCTTC
CASSYTGDAYGYTF
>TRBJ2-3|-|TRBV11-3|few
TGTGCCAGCAGCCGGGGGTTTGGCTCAACCACAGATACGCAGTATTTT
CASSRGFGSTTDTQYF
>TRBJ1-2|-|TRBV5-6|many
TGTGCCAGCGCCCAGGTCAATAGTCGAAAGACCTATGGCTACACCTTC
CASAQVNSRKTYGYTF
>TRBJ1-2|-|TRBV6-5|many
TGTGCCAGCAGCAAGGCAGGGGTCGGTGGCTACACCTTC
CASSKAGVGGYTF
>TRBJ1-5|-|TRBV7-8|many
TGTGCCAGCAGCTCCCTGTCTCGGACGGCCAATCAGCCCCAGCATTTT
CASSSLSRTANQPQHF
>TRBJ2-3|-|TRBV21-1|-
TGTGCCAGCAGCAAAACCGGGCCCGGCCGACCAATTGAGAACACAGATACGCAGTATTTT
CASSKTGPGRPIENTDTQYF
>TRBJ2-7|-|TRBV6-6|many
TGTGCCAGCAGTTACGAACAGGGATACGAGCAGTACTTC
CASSYEQGYEQYF
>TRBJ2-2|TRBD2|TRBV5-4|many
TGTGCCAGCAGCTTGCGGAACACGGGGACCGGGGGGGCCGGGGAGCTGTTTTTT
CASSLRNTGTGGAGELFF
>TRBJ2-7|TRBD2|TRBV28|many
TGTGCCAGCAGTTCCGGACTAGCGGGAGACTGGTACGAGCAGTACTTC
CASSSGLAGDWYEQYF
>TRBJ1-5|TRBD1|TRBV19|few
TGTGCCAGTATGGACAGGTCTTATAGCAATCAGCCCCAGCATTTT
CASMDRSYSNQPQHF
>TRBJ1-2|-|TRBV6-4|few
TGTGCCAGCAGTGCGGATTCCTCACACGGAAAGACCTATGGCTACACCTTC
CASSADSSHGKTYGYTF
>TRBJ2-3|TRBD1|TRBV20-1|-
TGCAGTGCTAGAGATCCGACAGGGGCAAACACAGATACGCAGTATTTT
CSARDPTGANTDTQYF